These 7 T cell receptor beta chains were all obtained from the same sample, sequenced in a study of neoadjuvant anti-PD-1 for oral cavity cancer. Only in-frame clones appear in the TCRdb table, and some are missing; sequencing was by immunoSEQ multiplex PCR. This sample has more than 7,000 clones; around 69% occur once, and the top ten carry around 2.9%. Time point in this sample: after neoadjuvant nivolumab, at surgical resection. Sequencing was performed on PBMCs, taken after nivolumab (anti-PD-1) treatment. Every receptor here comes from a person aged 35-80 years with oral cavity squamous cell carcinoma.

The CDR3 DNA reads as TGTGCCACCAGCAGCTTCCGGGACAGCTACAATGAGCAGTTCTTC. Protein: CATSSFRDSYNEQFF. The chain uses TRBV15 and TRBJ2-1, with 7 positions matching TRBD1. Germline trimming cut 3 bases from V and 3 bases from J; bases unmatched to any gene: 5. Looked up from germline, CDR1 is LNHNV and CDR2 is YYDKDF (reference sequence). CDR3 length: 15 amino acids.

CDR3 nucleotides: TGCGCCAGCAGCTTGACAGGTTCTTCCTACAATGAGCAGTTCTTC. This translates into CASSLTGSSYNEQFF. The rearrangement uses TRBV5-1 and TRBJ2-1; D is perhaps TRBD1 (5 bases). The germline gives CDR1 SGHRS, CDR2 YFSETQ. The CDR3 is made up of 15 amino acids. Trimming left V 1 base short and J 1 base short, with 9 bases between.

This chain connects TRBV7-3 to TRBJ2-3; weak D call: TRBD1 (6 bases). The CDR3 totals 15 residues. Germline loops: CDR1 SGHTA, CDR2 FQGTGA. V was cut by 5 bases and J by 2 bases, with 14 bases left in between. The CDR3 DNA reads as TGTGCCAGCAGCCTGAGACAGGCCCACACAGATACGCAGTATTTT. As protein: CASSLRQAHTDTQYF.

The V gene is TRBV6-5, the J gene TRBJ2-6; D remains unclear. Trimming took 0 bases from V and 0 from J, leaving 6 bases between them. The germline gives CDR1 MNHEY, CDR2 SVGAGI. The CDR3 runs 16 residues. The DNA for the CDR3 is TGTGCCAGCAGTTACTCAGACATCTCTGGGGCCAACGTCCTGACTTTC. Its translation: CASSYSDISGANVLTF.

The V call is TRBV11-2, the J call TRBJ1-2; D is perhaps TRBD1 (6 bases). The germline gives CDR1 SGHAT, CDR2 FQNNGV. The CDR3 is 13 residues long. Trimming left V 1 base short and J 7 bases short, with 10 bases between. The CDR3 here is CASSLGGGLGYTF. The CDR3 bases are TGTGCCAGCAGCTTAGGCGGGGGGCTTGGCTACACCTTC.

V and J are TRBV28 and TRBJ1-2, with 10 bases that match TRBD1. J lost 8 bases, V lost 5 bases, and 17 bases had no gene match. Germline V gives CDR1 MDHEN, CDR2 SYDVKM. The CDR3 is 17 amino acids. CDR3 sequence (DNA): TGTGCCAGCAGTCGTGGGGGTAAAACCGGGACAGGGGACGGCTACACCTTC. It is translated as CASSRGGKTGTGDGYTF.

In its sample, this clone ranks as medium-sized. The V gene is TRBV2, the J gene TRBJ1-2, with 7 bases lining up with TRBD1. The junction had 10 bases not matched to a gene; V was cut back by 5 bases and J by 4 bases. The CDR3 contains 15 residues. Looked up from germline, CDR1 is SNHLY and CDR2 is FYNNEI. CDR3 sequence (DNA): TGTGCCAGCAGTCTCGGACAGGCGAGGCTCTATGGCTACACCTTC. Translated: CASSLGQARLYGYTF.